Shown below are 13 T cell receptor beta chains from a single sample sequenced in a study of response to subunit inactivated influenza vaccine. TCRdb re-derived calls from the RT-PCR reads in MiXCR, one entry per CDR3 protein. The data contain about 240,000 distinct CDR3 sequences, 10% to 15% of them singletons. The specimen was non-naive T cells sorted from PBMCs, collected roughly 15 days before vaccination. Receptor source: a man aged 45 to 65 who received an inactivated influenza vaccine.

This clonotype was observed a few times. The rearrangement links TRBV27 to TRBJ2-1; a weak D match, TRBD2 (6 bases). The germline V gene has CDR1 MNHEY and CDR2 SMNVEV (reference sequence). The CDR3 extends over 16 amino acids. Trimming took off 6 bases at V and 6 bases at J, with 21 bases between the two ends. CDR3 residues: CASRKEGTRVTNEQFF. The CDR3 DNA reads as TGTGCCAGCAGAAAAGAGGGGACTCGGGTTACCAATGAGCAGTTCTTC.

This clonotype was detected many times. This chain connects TRBV12-3 or TRBV12-4 to TRBJ1-1, with a tentative D call TRBD1 (5 bases). The germline V and J ends were trimmed by 6 bases and 5 bases, with 19 bases remaining between them. The CDR3 extends over 15 amino acids. CDR3 protein: CASRKTSRASTEAFF. The CDR3 coding sequence is TGTGCCAGCAGAAAGACTAGCAGGGCATCGACTGAAGCTTTCTTT.

This clonotype was observed many times. V is TRBV7-2 and J is TRBJ1-2; D call uncertain. This CDR3 contains 12 residues. CDR1 is SGHTA and CDR2 is FQGNSA in the germline V gene. V was clipped by 5 bases and J by 3 bases, with 7 bases between them. The CDR3 protein is CASSLTDYGYTF. DNA of the CDR3: TGTGCCAGCAGCCTGACGGACTATGGCTACACCTTC.

J is TRBJ2-7 and V is TRBV5-1, with 9 bases aligning to TRBD1. The trim removed 3 bases at V and 4 bases at J, leaving 8 bases unmatched. The CDR3 covers 15 residues. CDR1 and CDR2 from the germline V gene are SGHRS and YFSETQ. CDR3 region: CASSSTQGQGYEQYF. DNA for the CDR3: TGCGCCAGCAGCTCAACGCAAGGACAGGGGTACGAGCAGTACTTC. Complete variable domain (other parts from reference TRBV5-1 and TRBJ2-7): KAGVTQTPRYLIKTRGQQVTLSCSPISGHRSVSWYQQTPGQGLQFLFEYFSETQRNKGNFPGRFSGRQFSNSRSEMNVSTLELGDSALYLCASSSTQGQGYEQYFGPGTRLTVT.

This clonotype was counted between two and nine times. The genes are TRBV11-2 and TRBJ2-2, with D perhaps matching TRBD2 (6 bases). Germline V gene lookup returns CDR1 SGHAT and CDR2 FQNNGV. This CDR3 comprises 13 residues. V was cut by 5 bases and J by 6 bases, with 10 bases left in between. Written as DNA, the CDR3 is TGTGCCAGCAGCGGGGGGTCGGCCGGGGAGCTGTTTTTT. Protein product: CASSGGSAGELFF. The full variable domain, in which reference TRBV11-2 and TRBJ2-2 provide the parts outside the CDR3, is EAGVAQSPRYKIIEKRQSVAFWCNPISGHATLYWYQQILGQGPKLLIQFQNNGVVDDSQLPKDRFSAERLKGVDSTLKIQPAKLEDSAVYLCASSGGSAGELFFGEGSRLTVL.

This clonotype showed up many times. The chain uses TRBV20-1 and TRBJ2-5, with D perhaps matching TRBD2 (5 bases). Germline-derived CDR1 and CDR2 are DFQATT and SNEGSKA (reference sequence). CDR3 size: 13 residues. Deletions cut 5 bases from V and 5 bases from J, with 15 bases between. CDR3 loop: CSASRPPGETQYF. CDR3 sequence (DNA): TGCAGTGCTTCCAGACCTCCGGGGGAGACCCAGTACTTC.

The gene calls are TRBV5-6 and TRBJ2-1; D may correspond to TRBD1 or TRBD2 (5 bases each). V lost 2 bases, J lost 6 bases, and 12 bases lay in between. Germline loops: CDR1 SGHDT, CDR2 YYEEEE. The CDR3 runs to 14 residues. The CDR3 region has the DNA TGTGCCAGCAGCTTCGGGACGAGCCTCAATGAGCAGTTCTTC. Translated: CASSFGTSLNEQFF.

This clonotype was detected many times. The chain recombines TRBV6-1 with TRBJ2-3; TRBD1 or TRBD2 may be the D gene (5 bases each). There are 12 residues in the CDR3. Germline CDR1 reads MNHNS; CDR2 reads SASEGT. The ends were cut back, 3 bases at V and 9 bases at J, with 10 bases in the middle. The CDR3 region is CASSERGRTQYF. CDR3 nucleotides: TGTGCCAGCAGTGAGAGGGGAAGGACGCAGTATTTT.

The rearrangement joins TRBV5-1 to TRBJ2-5; maybe TRBD2 (5 bases). The CDR3 loop spans 15 amino acids. Between the trimmed V and J ends, which lost 0 bases and 10 bases, there was a span of 19 bases. The germline V gene has CDR1 SGHRS and CDR2 YFSETQ. CDR3 sequence reads: CASSLAGKIPDDQYF. CDR3 bases: TGCGCCAGCAGCTTGGCGGGAAAAATCCCCGACGACCAGTACTTC.

This clonotype was detected many times. The chain has TRBV21-1 and TRBJ2-3; the D call in the table, TRBD1, was not verified against the DNA. TRBV21-1 is assigned pseudogene status. This CDR3 contains 14 residues. The CDR3 nucleotides are TGTGCCAGCAGCATCGGCGGCCCGAGGGATACGCAGTATTTT. It yields the protein CASSIGGPRDTQYF.

This chain joins TRBV20-1 and TRBJ2-7; D is ambiguous. Trimming cost V 6 bases and J 3 bases, with 24 bases left between them. CDR3 length: 16 residues. Looked up from germline, CDR1 is DFQATT and CDR2 is SNEGSKA (reference sequence). Here the CDR3 reads CSATTPNRAVYYEQYF. The CDR3, as DNA: TGCAGTGCCACGACACCAAACCGGGCGGTTTACTACGAGCAGTACTTC.

As DNA, the CDR3 is TGTGCCAGCAGCCGAGGGACAGGGGGATTCCAAGAGACCCAGTACTTC. This encodes CASSRGTGGFQETQYF. V gene TRBV11-2 combines with J gene TRBJ2-5, with 11 bases fitting TRBD1. This CDR3 spans 16 amino acids. V shed 5 bases, J shed 1 base, and the junction held 6 bases outside the gene matches. CDR1 and CDR2 from the germline V gene are SGHAT and FQNNGV.

The chain has TRBV4-3 and TRBJ2-2, with D hard to call. This CDR3 contains 16 residues. The ends were cut back, 0 bases at V and 6 bases at J, with 14 bases in the middle. Germline V lookup: CDR1 LGHNA, CDR2 YSLEER. The CDR3 nucleotides are TGCGCCAGCAGCCAAGATTCCCGTGGGATTGCCGGGGAGCTGTTTTTT. This gives the protein CASSQDSRGIAGELFF.